This entry lists 10 T cell receptor beta chains sequenced from one sample in a study of blood T cell repertoires in COVID-19. Measured with immunoSEQ multiplex PCR; TCRdb has only the in-frame clones, and not every one. This table has about 310,000 clones, around 91% appearing once. Sequenced sample: PBMCs or T cells enriched from blood (not recorded which). These receptors all come from a woman younger than 35 with acute COVID-19.

The V gene is TRBV24-1, the J gene TRBJ1-5; a weak D match, TRBD1 (6 bases). Trimming took 7 bases from V and 1 from J, leaving 7 bases between them. Germline V lookup: CDR1 KGHDR, CDR2 SFDVKD. The CDR3 is 13 amino acids. The CDR3 sequence is CATRGGSNQPQHF. The CDR3 bases are TGTGCCACCAGAGGGGGAAGCAATCAGCCCCAGCATTTT.

The chain has TRBV7-9 and TRBJ2-7; D not certain. Germline CDR1 reads SEHNR; CDR2 reads FQNEAQ (reference sequence). Trimming removed 1 base at V and 2 bases at J, with 6 bases between. This CDR3 contains 13 residues. The chain's CDR3 is CASSLERAYEQYF. The CDR3 DNA follows: TGTGCCAGCAGCTTAGAAAGAGCCTACGAGCAGTACTTC.

This clone was detected once. The chain couples TRBV9 to TRBJ2-3; 10 bases map to TRBD2. The CDR3 has 15 amino acids. Germline CDR1 and CDR2: SGDLS and YYNGEE. V lost 4 bases and J lost 2; bases outside the gene matches: 4. In DNA form, the CDR3 reads TGTGCCAGCAGCACGAGCGGGAGGGTCACAGATACGCAGTATTTT. It translates to CASSTSGRVTDTQYF.

This clone was seen a single time. The chain is built from TRBV30 and TRBJ2-1; D is perhaps TRBD2 (5 bases). Germline CDR1 reads GTSNPN; CDR2 reads SVGIG (reference sequence). This CDR3 is 15 amino acids long. Trimming stripped 3 bases from V and 0 bases from J, with 12 bases between. The CDR3 spells CAWSPDSSSYNEQFF. The CDR3 DNA is TGTGCCTGGAGCCCGGACTCCAGCTCCTACAATGAGCAGTTCTTC.

This clone was counted a single time. The chain employs TRBV9 and TRBJ1-4; D uncertain. CDR1 SGDLS and CDR2 YYNGEE come from the germline V gene. Trimming pared 3 bases from V and 7 bases from J, leaving 10 bases between. The CDR3 has 13 amino acids. CDR3 residues: CASSAEPGEKLFF. As DNA, the CDR3 is TGTGCCAGCAGCGCCGAACCCGGTGAAAAACTGTTTTTT.

The rearrangement links TRBV28 to TRBJ1-6; the D gene is possibly TRBD1 (5 bases). The V end lost 2 bases, the J end lost 6 bases, and 14 bases lay between the germline ends. From germline, CDR1 is MDHEN and CDR2 SYDVKM. The CDR3 is 16 residues long. CDR3 amino acids: CASSLLEQGSNSPLHF. The CDR3 bases are TGTGCCAGCAGTTTACTAGAGCAGGGAAGTAATTCACCCCTCCACTTT.

This chain links TRBV27 with TRBJ1-2; 11 bases map to TRBD1. CDR3 length: 17 residues. V gave up 0 bases and J gave up 4 bases; unmatched junction bases: 7. Per germline, CDR1 MNHEY and CDR2 SMNVEV (reference sequence). CDR3 amino acids: CASSLSRDRGMSYGYTF. In DNA, the CDR3 is TGTGCCAGCAGTTTATCCCGGGACAGGGGGATGTCCTATGGCTACACCTTC.

This chain connects TRBV30 to TRBJ1-4; possibly TRBD1 for D (5 bases). CDR3 length: 13 residues. V shed 0 bases and J shed 8 bases, with 10 bases lying between them. Per germline, CDR1 GTSNPN and CDR2 SVGIG (reference sequence). The CDR3 nucleotides read TGTGCCTGGAGTGTAGACGGGGGAGAAAAACTGTTTTTT. Protein product: CAWSVDGGEKLFF.

In regard to this clone: Additional DNA sequences in this sample encode the identical CDR3. The V and J genes are TRBV6-4 and TRBJ2-1, with 11 positions matching TRBD2. CDR3 length equals 16 residues. Unmatched junction bases numbered 7, after V lost 0 bases and J lost 9 bases. Germline CDR1 and CDR2: MRHNA and SNTAGT. CDR3 DNA: TGTGCCAGCAGTGACTCGGGGCTAGCGGGAGGAGGTGAGCAGTTCTTC. Translating gives CASSDSGLAGGGEQFF.

The chain combines TRBV24-1 with TRBJ2-2, with D perhaps TRBD1 (7 bases). The CDR3 has 14 residues. V lost 9 bases and J lost 6, with 16 bases in between. In germline, CDR1 is KGHDR, CDR2 SFDVKD. The CDR3 region is CATAPDRDSGELFF. The CDR3 bases are TGTGCCACCGCTCCTGACAGGGACTCCGGGGAGCTGTTTTTT.